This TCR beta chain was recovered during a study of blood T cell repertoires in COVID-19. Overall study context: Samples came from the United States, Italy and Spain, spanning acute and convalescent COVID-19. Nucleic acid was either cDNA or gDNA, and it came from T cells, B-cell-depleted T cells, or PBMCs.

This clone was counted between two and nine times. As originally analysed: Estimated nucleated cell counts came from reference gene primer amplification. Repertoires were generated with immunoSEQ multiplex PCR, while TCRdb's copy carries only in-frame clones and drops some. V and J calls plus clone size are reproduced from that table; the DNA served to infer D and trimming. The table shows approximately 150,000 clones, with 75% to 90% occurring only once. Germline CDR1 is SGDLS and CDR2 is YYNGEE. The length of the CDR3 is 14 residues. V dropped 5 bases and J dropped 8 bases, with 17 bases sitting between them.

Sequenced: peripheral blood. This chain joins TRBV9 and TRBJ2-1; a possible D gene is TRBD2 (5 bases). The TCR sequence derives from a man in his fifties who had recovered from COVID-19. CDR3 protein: CASSATRGIDEQFF. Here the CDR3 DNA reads TGTGCCAGCAGTGCTACCCGGGGTATCGATGAGCAGTTCTTC.